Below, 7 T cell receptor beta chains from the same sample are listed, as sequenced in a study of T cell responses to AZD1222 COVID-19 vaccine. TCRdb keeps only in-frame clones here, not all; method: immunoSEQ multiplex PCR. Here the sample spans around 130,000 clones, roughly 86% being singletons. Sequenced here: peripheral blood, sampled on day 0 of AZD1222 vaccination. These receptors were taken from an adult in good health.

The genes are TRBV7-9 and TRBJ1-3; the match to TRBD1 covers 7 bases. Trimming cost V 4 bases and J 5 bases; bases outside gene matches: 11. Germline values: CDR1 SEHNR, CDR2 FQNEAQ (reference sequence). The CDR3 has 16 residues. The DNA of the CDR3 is TGTGCCAGCAGCTCATACAGGGGCTCCCAGAGAAACACCATATATTTT. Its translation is CASSSYRGSQRNTIYF.

This CDR3 is CASSPDFPATNEKLFF. The CDR3 DNA follows: TGCGCCAGCAGCCCCGATTTCCCTGCAACTAATGAAAAACTGTTTTTT. The gene calls are TRBV5-1 and TRBJ1-4; the D is unclear. This CDR3 is 16 amino acids long. The V gene lost 4 bases and the J gene lost 0 bases, with 13 bases spanning the gap. The V gene's germline CDR1 is SGHRS and CDR2 YFSETQ.

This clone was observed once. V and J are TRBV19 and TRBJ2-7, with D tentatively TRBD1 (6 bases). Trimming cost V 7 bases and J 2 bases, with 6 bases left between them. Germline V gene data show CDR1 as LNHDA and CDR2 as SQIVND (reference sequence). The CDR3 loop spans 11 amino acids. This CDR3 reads CASTGAYEQYF. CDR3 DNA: TGTGCCAGTACAGGGGCCTACGAGCAGTACTTC.

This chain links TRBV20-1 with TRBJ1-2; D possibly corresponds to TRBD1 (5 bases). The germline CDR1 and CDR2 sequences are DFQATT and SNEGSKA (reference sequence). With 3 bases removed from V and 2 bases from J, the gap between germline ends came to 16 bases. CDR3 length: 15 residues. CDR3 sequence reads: CSASYRQGANYGYTF. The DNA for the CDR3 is TGCAGTGCTAGTTATCGGCAGGGAGCCAACTATGGCTACACCTTC.

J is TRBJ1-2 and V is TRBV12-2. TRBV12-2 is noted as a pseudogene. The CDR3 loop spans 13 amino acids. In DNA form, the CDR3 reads TGTGCAAGTCGCCAAAAACCCTACAACGGCTACACCTTC. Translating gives CASRQKPYNGYTF.

The CDR3 sequence is CASSQRGADEKLFF. In nucleotides, the CDR3 is TGTGCCAGCAGCCAAAGGGGGGCGGATGAAAAACTGTTTTTT. The rearrangement uses TRBV3-1 (or the pseudogene TRBV3-2) and TRBJ1-4; maybe TRBD1 (6 bases). CDR1 is LGHDT, CDR2 YNNKEL, per germline (reference sequence). There are 14 residues in the CDR3. Trimming pared 2 bases from V and 6 bases from J, leaving 10 bases between.

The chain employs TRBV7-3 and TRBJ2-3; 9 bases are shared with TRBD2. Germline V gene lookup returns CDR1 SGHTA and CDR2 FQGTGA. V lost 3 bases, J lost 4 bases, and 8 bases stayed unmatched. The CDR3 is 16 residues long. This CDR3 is CASSLGAGGWADTQYF. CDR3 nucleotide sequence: TGTGCCAGCAGCTTGGGAGCGGGAGGCTGGGCAGATACGCAGTATTTT.